These 16 T cell receptor beta chains were sequenced from one sample in a study of response to subunit inactivated influenza vaccine. Via MiXCR, TCRdb re-called the RT-PCR reads, giving one row per CDR3 protein. The table records 650,000 to 700,000 distinct CDR3 sequences, about 15% of them present only once. The sample here was PBMCs from blood, taken 11 to 12 days after vaccination. These receptors came from a middle-aged man who received an inactivated influenza vaccine.

The chain carries TRBV7-9 and TRBJ2-6, with D unresolved. Germline-derived CDR1 and CDR2 are SEHNR and FQNEAQ (reference sequence). The CDR3 has 15 amino acids. The V gene lost 6 bases and the J gene lost 0 bases, with 9 bases spanning the gap. DNA for the CDR3: TGTGCCAGCAGTCGAGAGATCTCTGGGGCCAACGTCCTGACTTTC. Protein: CASSREISGANVLTF.

The genes are TRBV10-2 and TRBJ1-1, with D perhaps matching TRBD1 (6 bases). V lost 7 bases to trimming and J lost 6 bases, with 15 bases between them. The CDR3 sequence is 13 residues long. Germline loops: CDR1 WSHSY, CDR2 SAAADI. DNA of the CDR3: TGCGCCAGCAATCTACAGGGTACGGCTGAAGCTTTCTTT. Protein: CASNLQGTAEAFF.

The CDR3 DNA reads as TGTGCCAGCACCTCCGGGCAAGAGACTCAGTACTTC. It translates to CASTSGQETQYF. V is TRBV7-9 and J is TRBJ2-4; no clear D. Germline assignment: CDR1 SEHNR and CDR2 FQNEAQ (reference sequence). The CDR3 spans 12 residues. V dropped 7 bases and J dropped 12 bases, with 16 bases sitting between them.

The V call is TRBV28, the J call TRBJ2-1; TRBD2 matches at 12 bases. The CDR3 extends over 17 amino acids. CDR1 MDHEN and CDR2 SYDVKM come from the germline V gene. The ends lost 5 bases at V and 4 bases at J; junction bases unmatched: 9. The CDR3 DNA is TGTGCCAGCAGTATCCCCCAGACTAGCGGGGGATACAATGAGCAGTTCTTC. This translates into CASSIPQTSGGYNEQFF. Full variable domain (outside the CDR3, taken from reference TRBV28 and TRBJ2-1): DVKVTQSSRYLVKRTGEKVFLECVQDMDHENMFWYRQDPGLGLRLIYFSYDVKMKEKGDIPEGYSVSREKKERFSLILESASTNQTSMYLCASSIPQTSGGYNEQFFGPGTRLTVL.

This clonotype has only a few counts. This chain connects TRBV11-2 to TRBJ2-1; 15 nucleotides agree with TRBD2. V was clipped by 5 bases and J by 5 bases; unmatched bases: 13. The germline gives CDR1 SGHAT, CDR2 FQNNGV. The CDR3 is made up of 19 amino acids. CDR3 coding DNA: TGTGCCAGCAGCCACCCGGGACTAGCGGGAGGATGGGGTAACAATGAGCAGTTCTTC. Translated: CASSHPGLAGGWGNNEQFF.

The genes are TRBV3-1 and TRBJ2-5; no definite D call. CDR1 and CDR2 (germline): LGHDT, YNNKEL (reference sequence). V gave up 0 bases and J gave up 8 bases, with 13 bases separating them. The CDR3 spans 14 residues. In DNA, the CDR3 is TGTGCCAGCAGCCAAGAGAGACTTAGATCCACCCAGTACTTC. Residues: CASSQERLRSTQYF.

This chain uses TRBV5-1 with TRBJ2-5; no reliable D call. The CDR3 contains 12 residues. The V gene's germline CDR1 is SGHRS and CDR2 YFSETQ. V lost 4 bases and J lost 3, with 7 bases in between. In DNA, the CDR3 is TGCGCCAGCAGCGTGAAAGAAGAGACCCAGTACTTC. It specifies CASSVKEETQYF. The full variable domain, in which reference TRBV5-1 and TRBJ2-5 provide the parts outside the CDR3, is KAGVTQTPRYLIKTRGQQVTLSCSPISGHRSVSWYQQTPGQGLQFLFEYFSETQRNKGNFPGRFSGRQFSNSRSEMNVSTLELGDSALYLCASSVKEETQYFGPGTRLLVL.

This clonotype showed up many times. The chain carries TRBV29-1 and TRBJ1-1, with D possibly matching TRBD1 (5 bases). The CDR3 loop spans 13 amino acids. In germline, CDR1 is SQVTM, CDR2 ANQGSEA. V lost 1 base and J lost 0, with 6 bases in between. CDR3 in DNA: TGCAGCGTTGAAGGACAGCTGAACACTGAAGCTTTCTTT. As protein: CSVEGQLNTEAFF.

This clonotype was recorded a few times. The J gene is TRBJ2-1, the V gene TRBV12-3 or TRBV12-4; TRBD1 is a possible D gene (6 bases). The CDR3 sequence is 16 residues long. V was shortened by 5 bases and J by 3 bases, with 17 bases between the two germline ends. The DNA of the CDR3 is TGTGCCAGCAGTCTTCGGGAAGGGGGTAGCTACAATGAGCAGTTCTTC. Translation gives CASSLREGGSYNEQFF.

The chain carries TRBV4-1 and TRBJ1-5, with D tentatively TRBD1 (6 bases). V was clipped by 3 bases and J by 0 bases, with 9 bases between them. Germline CDR1 MGHRA, CDR2 YSYEKL. The length of the CDR3 is 15 residues. This chain's CDR3 is CASSHGQYSNQPQHF. The CDR3 DNA reads TGCGCCAGCAGCCACGGACAGTATAGCAATCAGCCCCAGCATTTT.

The DNA of the CDR3 is TGTGCCAGCAGTTTGGGAACAGCTATTAACACCGGGGAGCTGTTTTTT. It codes for CASSLGTAINTGELFF. V and J are TRBV6-2 or TRBV6-3 and TRBJ2-2; D is undetermined. CDR3 length: 16 residues. V dropped 4 bases and J dropped 2 bases, with 14 bases sitting between them. Germline assignment: CDR1 MNHEY and CDR2 SVGEGT.

This clonotype was recorded a few times. The V call is TRBV5-1, the J call TRBJ1-2; D gene ambiguous. The CDR3 loop spans 12 amino acids. V lost 0 bases and J 3 bases, leaving 3 bases between the germline ends. Germline CDR1 is SGHRS and CDR2 is YFSETQ. CDR3 in amino acids: CASSLDYYGYTF. CDR3 sequence (DNA): TGCGCCAGCAGCTTGGACTACTATGGCTACACCTTC.

This clonotype has a count of ten or more. The chain couples TRBV12-3 or TRBV12-4 to TRBJ1-6, with D maybe TRBD1 (5 bases). The CDR3 runs 14 residues. V gave up 3 bases and J gave up 6 bases, with 9 bases separating them. The CDR3 sequence is CASSFSGGNSPLHF. The CDR3 DNA sequence: TGTGCCAGCAGTTTCAGCGGGGGTAATTCACCCCTCCACTTT.

In its sample, this clonotype was seen once. The chain has TRBV7-9 and TRBJ2-7; 8 bases line up with TRBD1. J was trimmed by 7 bases and V by 1 base; bases with no gene match: 12. The CDR3 is made up of 16 amino acids. Germline V gene lookup returns CDR1 SEHNR and CDR2 FQNEAQ (reference sequence). The CDR3 DNA sequence: TGTGCCAGCAGCTTAGGTACCGGGACAGGCTCAGGAGAGCAGTACTTC. Protein: CASSLGTGTGSGEQYF.

The genes are TRBV12-3 or TRBV12-4 and TRBJ1-1; D gene unclear. The V gene lost 3 bases and the J gene lost 1 base, with 15 bases spanning the gap. The CDR3 length is 16 residues. The CDR3 nucleotides read TGTGCCAGCAGTTTCAGCGGTCCCTTGGGGAACACTGAAGCTTTCTTT. This gives the protein CASSFSGPLGNTEAFF.

The chain couples TRBV6-1 to TRBJ2-7; 8 nucleotides align to TRBD2. Germline V CDR1 and CDR2: MNHNS, SASEGT. V lost 1 base, J lost 3 bases, and 5 bases stayed unmatched. The CDR3 consists of 15 residues. The CDR3 sequence is CASSEGRGGLYEQYF. The CDR3 nucleotides read TGTGCCAGCAGTGAAGGTCGGGGGGGCCTCTACGAGCAGTACTTC.